The 30 T cell receptor beta chains listed next were all sequenced from one sample in a study of long-term antiretroviral therapy in people with HIV. immunoSEQ v3.0 was run at survey level. The repertoire was sequenced with immunoSEQ multiplex PCR; TCRdb's copy has only in-frame clones and lacks some. The sample records approximately 21,000 clones, 90% being singletons. This material consisted of unsorted PBMCs, taken approximately 4.4 years before starting antiretroviral therapy. The receptor source for this set is a woman aged 25 to 45 with HIV.

This clone was detected only once. This chain joins TRBV5-6 and TRBJ2-4; no definite D call. Germline V gives CDR1 SGHDT, CDR2 YYEEEE. The CDR3 sequence is 15 residues long. V shed 2 bases and J shed 0 bases, with 9 bases lying between them. In nucleotides, the CDR3 is TGTGCCAGCAGCTTAGTCAAGCTAGCCAAAAACATTCAGTACTTC. Translating gives CASSLVKLAKNIQYF.

This clone was found once. This chain connects TRBV6-4 to TRBJ1-6; no clear D gene. Germline V gene data show CDR1 as MRHNA and CDR2 as SNTAGT. CDR3 length: 11 residues. CDR3 DNA: TGTGTAATGAATCCCGATTCACCCCTCCACTTT. Amino acids: CVMNPDSPLHF.

This clone was seen just once. The chain links TRBV6-1 to TRBJ1-5; unclear D gene. Germline V lookup: CDR1 MNHNS, CDR2 SASEGT. With 1 base removed from V and 6 bases from J, the gap between germline ends came to 7 bases. The CDR3 runs to 13 residues. CDR3 bases: TGTGCCAGCAGTGAAGATCTGGTTCAGCCCCAGCATTTT. This codes for CASSEDLVQPQHF.

The chain uses TRBV6-5 and TRBJ2-7, with 11 bases lining up with TRBD2. Germline CDR1 MNHEY, CDR2 SVGAGI. The CDR3 is 15 residues long. V was clipped by 6 bases and J by 5 bases; unmatched bases: 9. The chain's CDR3 is CASRLAGAGLDEQYF. In DNA, the CDR3 is TGTGCCAGCAGACTAGCGGGGGCCGGTCTCGACGAGCAGTACTTC.

The chain is built from TRBV2 and TRBJ1-5; 8 bases fit TRBD1. V was clipped by 3 bases and J by 6 bases; unmatched bases: 4. This CDR3 comprises 14 residues. Germline V lookup: CDR1 SNHLY, CDR2 FYNNEI. The CDR3: CASSDQGAGQPQHF. CDR3 nucleotides: TGTGCCAGCAGTGATCAGGGGGCGGGTCAGCCCCAGCATTTT. Full variable domain (remainder filled in from reference TRBV2 and TRBJ1-5): EPEVTQTPSHQVTQMGQEVILRCVPISNHLYFYWYRQILGQKVEFLVSFYNNEISEKSEIFDDQFSVERPDGSNFTLKIRSTKLEDSAMYFCASSDQGAGQPQHFGDGTRLSIL.

CDR3 bases: TGTGCCAGTAGTGGGGGCCTTGATTACCTCTCCTACAATGAGCAGTTCTTC. Translation: CASSGGLDYLSYNEQFF. The V call is TRBV19, the J call TRBJ2-1, with D perhaps TRBD1 (6 bases). Germline V gives CDR1 LNHDA, CDR2 SQIVND (reference sequence). The CDR3 totals 17 residues. V was clipped by 5 bases and J by 0 bases, with 17 bases between them. The whole variable domain, filled in from reference TRBV19 and TRBJ2-1, reads DGGITQSPKYLFRKEGQNVTLSCEQNLNHDAMYWYRQDPGQGLRLIYYSQIVNDFQKGDIAEGYSVSREKKESFPLTVTSAQKNPTAFYLCASSGGLDYLSYNEQFFGPGTRLTVL.

This chain links TRBV5-1 with TRBJ2-1, with D perhaps matching TRBD1 (5 bases). The V gene's germline CDR1 is SGHRS and CDR2 YFSETQ. The length of the CDR3 is 19 residues. Deletions cut 4 bases from V and 8 bases from J, with 31 bases between. CDR3 coding DNA: TGCGCCAGCAGCCCGGTCCTAACCTCCCTTCTCTTGGGGCCGGATGAGCAGTTCTTC. Amino acids: CASSPVLTSLLLGPDEQFF.

The rearrangement uses TRBV5-4 and TRBJ2-5; possible D gene TRBD1, 6 bases. Trimming pared 0 bases from V and 5 bases from J, leaving 11 bases between. Per the germline V gene, CDR1 is SGHNT and CDR2 is YYREEE (reference sequence). The CDR3 runs to 14 residues. The DNA of the CDR3 is TGTGCCAGCAGCTTGGCAGGGGCTCGGGAGACCCAGTACTTC. The encoded protein is CASSLAGARETQYF.

The CDR3 DNA is TGTGCCTGGAGTGCCGGGACTAGCGGGGGGGCCGGTACGCAGTATTTT. It is translated as CAWSAGTSGGAGTQYF. The V gene is TRBV30, the J gene TRBJ2-3; TRBD2 matches at 16 bases. This CDR3 spans 16 amino acids. Germline V gives CDR1 GTSNPN, CDR2 SVGIG (reference sequence). V trimming: 1 base; J trimming: 8 bases; junction bases outside the gene matches: 6.

The chain uses TRBV6-6 and TRBJ1-2; TRBD1 agrees at 8 bases. CDR3 size: 16 residues. Germline V gene lookup returns CDR1 MNHNY and CDR2 SVGAGI (reference sequence). The V segment lost 2 bases and the J segment 3 bases; nucleotides outside the gene matches: 8. CDR3: CASSYPPGGRDYGYTF. The CDR3 nucleotides are TGTGCCAGCAGTTACCCCCCAGGGGGCAGGGACTATGGCTACACCTTC.

The chain carries TRBV5-1 and TRBJ2-3; possibly TRBD2 for D (7 bases). The germline CDR1 and CDR2 sequences are SGHRS and YFSETQ. V lost 2 bases and J 2 bases, leaving 9 bases between the germline ends. There are 14 residues in the CDR3. As DNA, the CDR3 is TGCGCCAGCAGCTTAGGGGGGGCCACAGATACGCAGTATTTT. Protein product: CASSLGGATDTQYF.

CDR3 nucleotides: TGTGCCACCAGCAGGACGACTGACTATGGCTACACCTTC. It specifies CATSRTTDYGYTF. The chain has TRBV15 and TRBJ1-2; D ambiguous. Trimming removed 3 bases at V and 3 bases at J, with 8 bases between. This CDR3 has 13 residues. Germline lookup yields CDR1 LNHNV and CDR2 YYDKDF (reference sequence).

The chain links TRBV7-9 to TRBJ1-2, with D possibly being TRBD1 (5 bases). The germline CDR1 and CDR2 sequences are SEHNR and FQNEAQ (reference sequence). CDR3 size: 18 residues. The ends were cut back, 2 bases at V and 8 bases at J, with 27 bases in the middle. This CDR3 reads CASSLSPLEGLLGEGYTF. Here the CDR3 DNA reads TGTGCCAGCAGCTTATCCCCCTTAGAGGGGCTACTTGGGGAGGGCTACACCTTC.

The chain recombines TRBV2 with TRBJ2-6, with D perhaps matching TRBD1 (7 bases). V lost 2 bases and J lost 4, with 18 bases in between. Germline CDR1 and CDR2: SNHLY and FYNNEI. This CDR3 spans 18 amino acids. For the CDR3, the DNA is TGTGCCAGCAGTGAATACACATTCAGGGGGAGGGGGGCCAACGTCCTGACTTTC. As protein: CASSEYTFRGRGANVLTF.

The chain's CDR3 is CSAKLGVEQYF. In DNA, the CDR3 is TGCAGTGCTAAATTAGGAGTAGAGCAGTACTTC. V and J are TRBV20-1 and TRBJ2-7; D is ambiguous. Trimming cost V 4 bases and J 7 bases, with 11 bases left between them. The CDR3 is 11 amino acids. Germline V gives CDR1 DFQATT, CDR2 SNEGSKA (reference sequence).

The chain has TRBV25-1 and TRBJ1-2; D call uncertain. The CDR3 extends over 16 amino acids. Germline V gives CDR1 MGHDK, CDR2 SYGVNS. V lost 3 bases to trimming and J lost 8 bases, with 22 bases between them. The CDR3 region has the DNA TGTGCCAGCAGTGACCGGGGAGCTCTTCCTAGGAAGGGCTACACCTTC. It specifies CASSDRGALPRKGYTF.

The gene calls are TRBV4-1 and TRBJ1-1, with no clear D. The CDR3 length is 16 residues. Germline-derived CDR1 and CDR2 are MGHRA and YSYEKL. Trimming stripped 1 base from V and 5 bases from J, with 17 bases between. The CDR3 nucleotides read TGCGCCAGCAGCCAAGTGAATATGGGATTTGTAACTGAAGCTTTCTTT. Translation gives CASSQVNMGFVTEAFF.

The V call is TRBV2, the J call TRBJ1-4; TRBD1 is a possible D gene (5 bases). V lost 4 bases and J lost 0, with 6 bases in between. This CDR3 has 14 residues. The germline V gene has CDR1 SNHLY and CDR2 FYNNEI. CDR3 bases: TGTGCCAGCAGTGCGACAGCAACTAATGAAAAACTGTTTTTT. Its protein product is CASSATATNEKLFF.

Concerning this clone itself: Mismatch with germline at one junction end may stem from a read error. The chain has TRBV20-1 and TRBJ1-4; D gene ambiguous. The CDR3 covers 11 residues. Germline assignment: CDR1 DFQATT and CDR2 SNEGSKA (reference sequence). The CDR3 spells CSARDNLYEFF. The CDR3, as DNA: TGCAGTGCTAGAGATAACCTTTACGAGTTCTTT.

CDR3 nucleotide sequence: TGTGCCAGCAGTGGGTGGGGACCTAGCAATCAGCCCCAGCATTTT. Translated: CASSGWGPSNQPQHF. This chain links TRBV2 with TRBJ1-5, with D possibly being TRBD1 (5 bases). The ends were cut back, 4 bases at V and 0 bases at J, with 10 bases in the middle. CDR1 SNHLY and CDR2 FYNNEI come from the germline V gene. This CDR3 is built from 15 residues.

This clone was detected only once. The V and J genes are TRBV27 and TRBJ2-3; D is possibly TRBD1 or TRBD2 (6 bases each). The V gene lost 3 bases and the J gene lost 2 bases, with 12 bases spanning the gap. The CDR3 is 15 residues long. CDR1 and CDR2 from the germline V gene are MNHEY and SMNVEV (reference sequence). The CDR3 region is CASSLRDTYTDTQYF. The DNA for the CDR3 is TGTGCCAGCAGTTTGCGGGACACCTACACAGATACGCAGTATTTT.

The chain joins TRBV19 to TRBJ1-3, with 10 bases lining up with TRBD1. CDR1 LNHDA and CDR2 SQIVND come from the germline V gene (reference sequence). CDR3 length: 16 residues. After removal of 7 bases from V and 4 bases from J, the junction contained 10 bases not matched to a gene. Here the CDR3 reads CASTETGTGDGNTIYF. The CDR3 nucleotides read TGTGCCAGTACCGAAACCGGGACAGGGGACGGAAACACCATATATTTT.

The chain recombines TRBV12-5 with TRBJ2-3, with 7 bases identical to TRBD1. V lost 1 base and J lost 4; bases outside the gene matches: 8. Germline values: CDR1 LGHNT, CDR2 FRNRAP. The CDR3 length is 16 residues. CDR3 loop: CASGLGQGYNSDTQYF. Here the CDR3 DNA reads TGTGCTAGTGGTTTGGGACAGGGCTACAATTCAGATACGCAGTATTTT.

This chain joins TRBV7-6 and TRBJ1-1; D remains ambiguous. The CDR3 covers 14 residues. Looked up from germline, CDR1 is SGHVS and CDR2 is FNYEAQ. Trimming pared 1 base from V and 4 bases from J, leaving 10 bases between. The CDR3 DNA is TGTGCCAGCAGCTTAGGCCAGGTCGGCACTGAAGCTTTCTTT. The encoded protein is CASSLGQVGTEAFF.

The chain employs TRBV6-5 and TRBJ1-2; 8 bases align to TRBD1. The CDR3 covers 13 residues. The V segment lost 7 bases and the J segment 4 bases; nucleotides outside the gene matches: 5. CDR1 is MNHEY and CDR2 is SVGAGI in the germline V gene. CDR3 DNA sequence: TGTGCCAGCAATTCAGGGGGCGGCTATGGCTACACCTTC. Amino acid sequence: CASNSGGGYGYTF.

The rearrangement links TRBV7-9 to TRBJ2-7; 7 positions agree with TRBD1. V dropped 5 bases and J dropped 2; count of bases not matched to a gene: 9. Germline assignment: CDR1 SEHNR and CDR2 FQNEAQ (reference sequence). The CDR3 covers 15 residues. The CDR3 loop is CASSEGGSDPYEQYF. The CDR3 nucleotides read TGTGCCAGCAGCGAAGGGGGCTCGGACCCCTACGAGCAGTACTTC.

This clone was counted a single time. V and J are TRBV11-3 and TRBJ1-1; D gene unclear. The CDR3 runs 13 residues. Per the germline V gene, CDR1 is SGHNT and CDR2 is YENEEA. Trimming removed 2 bases at V and 3 bases at J, with 7 bases between. The CDR3 sequence: CASSLSGDTEAFF. CDR3 DNA sequence: TGTGCCAGCAGCTTATCTGGAGACACTGAAGCTTTCTTT.

The J gene is TRBJ1-3, the V gene TRBV7-2; D remains unclear. The germline V and J ends were trimmed by 1 base and 7 bases, with 8 bases remaining between them. Germline loops: CDR1 SGHTA, CDR2 FQGNSA. This CDR3 has 13 residues. CDR3 nucleotide sequence: TGTGCCAGCAGCTTAGGAAGGGTCAACACCATATATTTT. Its translation: CASSLGRVNTIYF.

The V gene is TRBV6-5, the J gene TRBJ2-2; the D gene is possibly TRBD1 (5 bases). This CDR3 region has 15 residues. V dropped 5 bases and J dropped 0 bases, with 10 bases sitting between them. Germline CDR1 reads MNHEY; CDR2 reads SVGAGI. The chain's CDR3 is CASSPTAANTGELFF. Written as DNA, the CDR3 is TGTGCCAGCAGTCCGACAGCCGCGAACACCGGGGAGCTGTTTTTT.

The V gene is TRBV25-1, the J gene TRBJ2-7; perhaps TRBD1 as D (5 bases). From germline, CDR1 is MGHDK and CDR2 SYGVNS. V lost 8 bases to trimming and J lost 3 bases, with 14 bases between them. CDR3 length equals 13 residues. This chain's CDR3 is CASSEQVVYEQYF. The CDR3 DNA reads as TGTGCCAGCTCGGAACAGGTTGTCTACGAGCAGTACTTC.